This TCR beta chain was sequenced during a study of blood T cell repertoires in COVID-19. The wider study: T cells, B-cell-depleted T cells, or PBMCs supplied cDNA or gDNA.

After removal of 0 bases from V and 2 bases from J, the junction contained 6 bases not matched to a gene. The CDR3 covers 17 residues. Germline assignment: CDR1 LGHDT and CDR2 YNNKEL (reference sequence). Clones were read by immunoSEQ multiplex PCR, and TCRdb kept only the in-frame ones, dropping some. Here the sample spans hundreds of thousands of clones, about 90% being singletons. This chain uses TRBV3-1 (or the pseudogene TRBV3-2) with TRBJ2-3, with 9 bases aligning to TRBD2. The specimen was PBMCs or T cells enriched from blood (not recorded which). The receptor was derived from a woman aged 18 to 35 with acute COVID-19. The CDR3 DNA reads as TGTGCCAGCAGCCAAGACCCCCTAGCGGGATTCACAGATACGCAGTATTTT. It specifies CASSQDPLAGFTDTQYF.